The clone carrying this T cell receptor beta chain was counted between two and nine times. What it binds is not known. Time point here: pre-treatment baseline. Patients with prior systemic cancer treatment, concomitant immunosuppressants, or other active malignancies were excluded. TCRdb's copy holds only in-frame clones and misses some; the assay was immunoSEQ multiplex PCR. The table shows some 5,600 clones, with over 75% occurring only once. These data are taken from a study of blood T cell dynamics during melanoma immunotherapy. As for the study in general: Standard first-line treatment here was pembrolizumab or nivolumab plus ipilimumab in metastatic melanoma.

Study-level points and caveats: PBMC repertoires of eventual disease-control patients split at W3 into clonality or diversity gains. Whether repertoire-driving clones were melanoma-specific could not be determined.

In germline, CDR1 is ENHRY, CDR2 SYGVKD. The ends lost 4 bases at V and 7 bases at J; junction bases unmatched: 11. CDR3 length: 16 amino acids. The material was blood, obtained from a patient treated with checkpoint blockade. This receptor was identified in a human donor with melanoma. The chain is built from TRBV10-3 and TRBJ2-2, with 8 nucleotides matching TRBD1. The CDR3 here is CAISVRTGNRGGELFF. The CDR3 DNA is TGTGCCATCAGTGTAAGGACAGGGAATCGCGGCGGGGAGCTGTTTTTT.